Described below is a single T cell receptor (beta chain) sequence and its context. The antigen is unknown. PCR used 60 Vbeta primers and 13 Jbeta primers. Sequenced by immunoSEQ multiplex PCR; TCRdb stores in-frame clones only, minus some. The table has 200,000 to 250,000 clones, 82% seen once. The study sampled nominally healthy donors, though unrecorded immune exposures were likely. This record comes from a study of cytomegalovirus exposure and HLA in healthy donors. Study findings and constraints: Investigators reported 164 TCR beta chains as tied to cytomegalovirus. The productive fraction for most TCR beta V segments was about 87% or about 30% in an earlier analysis. Associated with HLA alleles at 0.05 false discovery rate in a later analysis were over 15,000 TCR beta sequences.

The CDR3 runs 18 residues. J gave up 0 bases and V 5 bases, and 11 bases lay outside the gene matches. From germline, CDR1 is MRHNA and CDR2 SNTAGT. The chain links TRBV6-4 to TRBJ2-1; TRBD2 aligns across 9 bases. Sequencing input: PBMCs. This TCR was sampled from a woman aged 35 to 49 in good health and CMV-seropositive. This CDR3 reads CASSPRMSGGSSYNEQFF. For the CDR3, the DNA is TGTGCCAGCAGTCCACGAATGAGCGGGGGGAGCTCCTACAATGAGCAGTTCTTC.